The 13 T cell receptor beta chains in this list originate from one sample, sequenced in a study of regulatory T cells in long-lasting Graves disease. The time point here: newly diagnosed GD, antithyroid drugs for less than 3 months. RNA from PBMCs was the source of the TCR library. In building TCR beta libraries, iRepertoire HTBI primers were used together with Arm-PCR of CDR3 regions. TCRdb redid the calling of the multiplex PCR reads with MiXCR, one entry per CDR3 protein. Here the sample spans hundreds of thousands of distinct CDR3 sequences, approximately 12% being singletons. A further study also used this sample, focusing on T cells in Graves' hyperthyroidism and ophthalmopathy.

The sample here was peripheral blood mononuclear cells (PBMCs), taken at new diagnosis, from a patient treated with antithyroid drugs. These receptors all come from a young woman with Graves disease.

This clonotype appeared many times. DNA for the CDR3: TGTGCCAGCAGCCCGGACAGGGAGTTTTCCTACGAGCAGTACTTC. It is translated as CASSPDREFSYEQYF. V usage is TRBV3-1 and J usage is TRBJ2-7; 8 bases are shared with TRBD1. Germline CDR1 and CDR2: LGHDT and YNNKEL (reference sequence). The ends lost 4 bases at V and 1 base at J; junction bases unmatched: 6. This CDR3 is 15 amino acids long.

This clonotype was found a few times. The CDR3 nucleotides are TGTGCCAGCAGCTTCGTCGGGTACGAGCAGTACTTC. Translating it yields CASSFVGYEQYF. V gene TRBV7-9 combines with J gene TRBJ2-7, with unresolved D. The CDR3 loop spans 12 amino acids. Germline V gene lookup returns CDR1 SEHNR and CDR2 FQNEAQ (reference sequence). The V gene lost 3 bases and the J gene lost 4 bases, with 7 bases spanning the gap.

This clonotype was counted between two and nine times. This sequence joins TRBV19 and TRBJ2-2; 13 bases are shared with TRBD2. After removal of 5 bases from V and 4 bases from J, the junction contained 7 bases not matched to a gene. The CDR3 extends over 17 amino acids. Germline lookup yields CDR1 LNHDA and CDR2 SQIVND (reference sequence). The CDR3 reads CASSPRTSGSTTGELFF. CDR3 bases: TGTGCCAGTAGTCCCCGGACTAGCGGGAGCACCACCGGGGAGCTGTTTTTT.

This clonotype was seen only once. This may arise from a read error, as a much more abundant clone is one base away. The chain couples TRBV30 to TRBJ2-1, with D unresolved. TRBJ2-3 matches the DNA end more closely, so the J call is doubtful. The CDR3 length is 12 residues. Germline-derived CDR1 and CDR2 are GTSNPN and SVGIG (reference sequence). The CDR3, as DNA: TGTGCCTGGAGTGTACGGTCGGACACGCAGTATTTT. It encodes CAWSVRSDTQYF.

V and J are TRBV20-1 and TRBJ1-2; D is undetermined. The CDR3 runs to 13 residues. V gave up 1 base and J gave up 5 bases, with 11 bases separating them. Per germline, CDR1 DFQATT and CDR2 SNEGSKA (reference sequence). The CDR3, as DNA: TGCAGTGCTAGAGGGACGTTTGGATATGGCTACACCTTC. This gives the protein CSARGTFGYGYTF.

This clonotype has a handful of counts. The chain is built from TRBV6-2 or TRBV6-3 and TRBJ2-3; no firm D call. V was pared by 2 bases and J by 6 bases, with 9 bases between. The CDR3 has 13 amino acids. Per germline, CDR1 MNHEY and CDR2 SVGEGT. Here the CDR3 DNA reads TGTGCCAGCAGTTACGGCCGTTGGGATACGCAGTATTTT. Its translation is CASSYGRWDTQYF.

Turning to this clonotype: The conserved final phenylalanine or tryptophan is absent from the CDR3, which likely points to a read error. This chain uses TRBV11-2 with TRBJ2-5; D gene uncertain. Germline CDR1 reads SGHAT; CDR2 reads FQNNGV. Trimming took 0 bases from V and 4 from J, leaving 3 bases between them. CDR3 size: 12 residues. This CDR3 is CASSLDLETQYL. As DNA, the CDR3 is TGTGCCAGCAGCTTAGATTTAGAGACCCAGTACCTC.

This clonotype was observed many times. J is TRBJ2-6 and V is TRBV7-2; D not certain. With 1 base removed from V and 1 base from J, the gap between germline ends came to 8 bases. Germline-derived CDR1 and CDR2 are SGHTA and FQGNSA. The CDR3 has 16 amino acids. DNA for the CDR3: TGTGCCAGCAGCTTAGTGTTGCTTTCTGGGGCCAACGTCCTGACTTTC. Its translation is CASSLVLLSGANVLTF.

The V gene is TRBV27, the J gene TRBJ2-7; D is perhaps TRBD1 (6 bases). Trimming left V 5 bases short and J 3 bases short, with 17 bases between. CDR1 is MNHEY, CDR2 SMNVEV, per germline (reference sequence). This CDR3 region has 15 residues. The CDR3 nucleotides read TGTGCCAGCAGTCCCAGGGGCAGCCTAGACTACGAGCAGTACTTC. This sequence encodes CASSPRGSLDYEQYF.

This clonotype was recorded many times. J is TRBJ1-2 and V is TRBV28; D ambiguous. Germline CDR1 and CDR2: MDHEN and SYDVKM. The germline V and J ends were trimmed by 7 bases and 2 bases, with 5 bases remaining between them. This CDR3 contains 11 residues. The CDR3 DNA sequence: TGTGCCAGCACTAGAAACTATGGCTACACCTTC. Translated, it gives CASTRNYGYTF.

There are many counts of this clonotype. The CDR3 nucleotides read TGCGCCAGCAGCCTAGGATCCCGGGACACTGAAGCTTTCTTT. Protein product: CASSLGSRDTEAFF. This rearrangement joins TRBV4-1 to TRBJ1-1, with D hard to call. Germline CDR1 MGHRA, CDR2 YSYEKL. This CDR3 has 14 residues. Trimming took 4 bases from V and 3 from J, leaving 12 bases between them.

This clonotype was seen a handful of times. The chain recombines TRBV12-5 with TRBJ2-2; 9 bases are a match to TRBD2. This CDR3 contains 16 residues. The ends lost 3 bases at V and 4 bases at J; junction bases unmatched: 6. CDR1 is LGHNT, CDR2 FRNRAP, per germline. The CDR3, as DNA: TGTGCTAGTGGTTTAGCGGTAGCGGGAGTCACCGGGGAGCTGTTTTTT. This sequence encodes CASGLAVAGVTGELFF.

This clonotype occurred many times. The CDR3 DNA reads TGTGCCAGCAGCTTGGCTACCTCCTACGAGCAGTACTTC. Protein: CASSLATSYEQYF. This chain links TRBV7-9 with TRBJ2-7; D ambiguous. V lost 3 bases, J lost 0 bases, and 6 bases lay in between. From germline, CDR1 is SEHNR and CDR2 FQNEAQ (reference sequence). This CDR3 spans 13 amino acids.